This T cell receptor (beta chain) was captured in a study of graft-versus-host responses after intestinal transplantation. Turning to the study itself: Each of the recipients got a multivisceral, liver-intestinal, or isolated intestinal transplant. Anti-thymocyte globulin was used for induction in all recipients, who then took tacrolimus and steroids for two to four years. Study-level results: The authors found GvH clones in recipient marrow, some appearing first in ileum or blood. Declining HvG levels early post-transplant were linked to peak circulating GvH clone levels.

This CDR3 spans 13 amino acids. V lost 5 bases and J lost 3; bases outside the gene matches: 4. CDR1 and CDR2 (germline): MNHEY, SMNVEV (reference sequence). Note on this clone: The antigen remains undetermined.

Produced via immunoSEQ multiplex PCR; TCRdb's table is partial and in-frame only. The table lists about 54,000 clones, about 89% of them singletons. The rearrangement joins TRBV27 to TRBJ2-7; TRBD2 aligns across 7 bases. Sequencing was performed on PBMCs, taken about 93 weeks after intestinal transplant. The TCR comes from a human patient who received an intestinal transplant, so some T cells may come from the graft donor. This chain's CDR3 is CASSPGGNYEQYF. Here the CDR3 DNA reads TGTGCCAGCAGTCCCGGGGGGAACTACGAGCAGTACTTC.